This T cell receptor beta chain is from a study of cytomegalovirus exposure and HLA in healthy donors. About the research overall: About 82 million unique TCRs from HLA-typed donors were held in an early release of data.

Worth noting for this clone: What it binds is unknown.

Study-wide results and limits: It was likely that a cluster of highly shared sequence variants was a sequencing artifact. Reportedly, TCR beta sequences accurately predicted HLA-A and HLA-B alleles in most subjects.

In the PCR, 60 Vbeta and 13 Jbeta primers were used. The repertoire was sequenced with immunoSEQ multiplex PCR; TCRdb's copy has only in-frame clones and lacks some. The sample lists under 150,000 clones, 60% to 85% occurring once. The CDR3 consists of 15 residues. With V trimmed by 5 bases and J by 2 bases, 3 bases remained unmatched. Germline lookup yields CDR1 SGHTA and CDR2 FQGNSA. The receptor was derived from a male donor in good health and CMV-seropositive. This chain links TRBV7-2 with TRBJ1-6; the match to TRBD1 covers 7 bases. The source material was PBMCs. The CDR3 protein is CASSPDRAYNSPLHF. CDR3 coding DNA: TGTGCCAGCAGCCCAGACAGGGCCTATAATTCACCCCTCCACTTT.